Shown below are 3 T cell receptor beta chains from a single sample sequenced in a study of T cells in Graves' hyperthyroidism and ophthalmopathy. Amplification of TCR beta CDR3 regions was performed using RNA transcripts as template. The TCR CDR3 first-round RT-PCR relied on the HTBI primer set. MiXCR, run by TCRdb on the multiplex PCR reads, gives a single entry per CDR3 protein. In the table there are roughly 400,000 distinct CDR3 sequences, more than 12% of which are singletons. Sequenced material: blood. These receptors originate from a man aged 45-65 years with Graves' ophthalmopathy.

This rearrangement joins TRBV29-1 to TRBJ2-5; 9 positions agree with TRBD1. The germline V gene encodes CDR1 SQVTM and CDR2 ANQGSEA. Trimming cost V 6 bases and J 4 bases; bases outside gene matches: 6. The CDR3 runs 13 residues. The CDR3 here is CSVNRGRGETQYF. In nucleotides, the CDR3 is TGCAGCGTGAACAGGGGGCGCGGAGAGACCCAGTACTTC.

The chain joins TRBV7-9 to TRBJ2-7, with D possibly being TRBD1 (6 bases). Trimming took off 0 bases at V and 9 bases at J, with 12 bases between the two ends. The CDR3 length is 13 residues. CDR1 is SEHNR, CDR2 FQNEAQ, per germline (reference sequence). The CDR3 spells CASSLASGVGQYF. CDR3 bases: TGTGCCAGCAGCTTAGCGTCAGGGGTTGGGCAGTACTTC.

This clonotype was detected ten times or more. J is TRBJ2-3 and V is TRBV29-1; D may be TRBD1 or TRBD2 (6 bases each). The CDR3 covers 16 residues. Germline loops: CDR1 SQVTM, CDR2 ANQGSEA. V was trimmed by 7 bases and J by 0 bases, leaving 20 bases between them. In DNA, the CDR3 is TGCAGCGCGAGGACTACGGGACAATCTAGCACAGATACGCAGTATTTT. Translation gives CSARTTGQSSTDTQYF.